What follows is one TCR beta chain and its context. Its cognate antigen is unknown. The data stem from a study of T cell responses to AZD1222 COVID-19 vaccine. Some clones are missing from TCRdb's copy, which holds only in-frame ones; the method was immunoSEQ multiplex PCR. The sample records 150,000 to 200,000 clones, 85% to 90% being singletons. Findings and limits, study-wide: Clonal diversity may have been underestimated, and the donors were mostly white British, with more females than males. Just a handful of people given AZD1222 tested seropositive at baseline. Spike-specific TCR breadth and depth went up after people got two AZD1222 doses. Nearly half of unique spike-specific TCRs reportedly avoided B.1.351 and B.1.1.7 mutated regions.

The sequence was obtained from an adult in good health. The sample was peripheral blood, taken on day 0 of MenACWY control vaccination.

Written as DNA, the CDR3 is TGTGCCAGCAGCTTGGTCCGGGACAGGGGGAGCTACGAGCAGTACTTC. The encoded protein is CASSLVRDRGSYEQYF. The chain recombines TRBV7-9 with TRBJ2-7; TRBD1 matches at 11 bases. Germline-derived CDR1 and CDR2 are SEHNR and FQNEAQ (reference sequence). V shed 3 bases, J shed 3 bases, and the junction held 7 bases outside the gene matches. The CDR3 consists of 16 residues.